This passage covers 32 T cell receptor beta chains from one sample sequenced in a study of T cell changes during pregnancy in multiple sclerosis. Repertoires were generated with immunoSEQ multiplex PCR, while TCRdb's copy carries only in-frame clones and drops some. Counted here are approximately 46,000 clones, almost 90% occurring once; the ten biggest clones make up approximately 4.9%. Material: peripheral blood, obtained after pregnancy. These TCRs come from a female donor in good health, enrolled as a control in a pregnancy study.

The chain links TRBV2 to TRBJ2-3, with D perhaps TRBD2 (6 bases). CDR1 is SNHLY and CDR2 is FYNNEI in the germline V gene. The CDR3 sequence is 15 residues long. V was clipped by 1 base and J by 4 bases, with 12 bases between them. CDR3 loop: CASSEGLASADTQYF. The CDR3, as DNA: TGTGCCAGCAGTGAAGGCCTAGCGAGCGCAGATACGCAGTATTTT.

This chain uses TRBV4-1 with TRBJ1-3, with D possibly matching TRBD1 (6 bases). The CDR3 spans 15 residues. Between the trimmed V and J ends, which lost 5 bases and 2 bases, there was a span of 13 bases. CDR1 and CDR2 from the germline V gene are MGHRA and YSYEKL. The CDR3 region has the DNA TGCGCCAGCAGCAGACGGGGGGCGCCTGGAAACACCATATATTTT. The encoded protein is CASSRRGAPGNTIYF.

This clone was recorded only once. CDR3 sequence reads: CASSPQGGETETQYF. For the CDR3, the DNA is TGTGCCAGCAGCCCCCAAGGCGGGGAAACGGAGACCCAGTACTTC. The chain is built from TRBV7-9 and TRBJ2-5; D perhaps matches TRBD2 (6 bases). Per the germline V gene, CDR1 is SEHNR and CDR2 is FQNEAQ (reference sequence). The CDR3 consists of 15 residues. Trimming left V 5 bases short and J 5 bases short, with 18 bases between.

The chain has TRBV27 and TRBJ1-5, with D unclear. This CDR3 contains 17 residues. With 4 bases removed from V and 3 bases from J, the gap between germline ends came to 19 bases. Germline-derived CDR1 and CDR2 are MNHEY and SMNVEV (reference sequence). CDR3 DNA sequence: TGTGCCAGCAGTTCCTCGGGGTTCGCTCCTACCAATCAGCCCCAGCATTTT. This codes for CASSSSGFAPTNQPQHF.

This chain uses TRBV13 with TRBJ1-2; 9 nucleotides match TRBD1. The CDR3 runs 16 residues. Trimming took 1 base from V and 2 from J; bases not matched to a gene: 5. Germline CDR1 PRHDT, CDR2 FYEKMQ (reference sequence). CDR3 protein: CASSLVAGQGNYGYTF. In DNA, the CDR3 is TGTGCCAGCAGCTTAGTAGCCGGACAGGGGAACTATGGCTACACCTTC.

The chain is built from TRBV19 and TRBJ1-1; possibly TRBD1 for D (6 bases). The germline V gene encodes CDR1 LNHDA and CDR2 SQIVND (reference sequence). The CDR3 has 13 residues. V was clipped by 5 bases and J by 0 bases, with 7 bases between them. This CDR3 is CASSGTLNTEAFF. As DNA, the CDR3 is TGTGCCAGTAGTGGGACACTGAACACTGAAGCTTTCTTT.

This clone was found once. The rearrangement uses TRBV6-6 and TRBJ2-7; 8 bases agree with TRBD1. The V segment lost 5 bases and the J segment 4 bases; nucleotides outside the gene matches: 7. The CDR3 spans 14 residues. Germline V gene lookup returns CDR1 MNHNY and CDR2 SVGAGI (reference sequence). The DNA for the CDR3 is TGTGCCAGCAGTACCAACACAGGGGGTTACGAGCAGTACTTC. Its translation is CASSTNTGGYEQYF.

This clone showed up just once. CDR3: CASSDANEAFF. CDR3 DNA: TGTGCCAGCAGTGATGCGAATGAAGCTTTCTTT. The chain has TRBV6-1 and TRBJ1-1; D call uncertain. This CDR3 contains 11 residues. V lost 3 bases and J lost 7, with 6 bases in between. The germline gives CDR1 MNHNS, CDR2 SASEGT.

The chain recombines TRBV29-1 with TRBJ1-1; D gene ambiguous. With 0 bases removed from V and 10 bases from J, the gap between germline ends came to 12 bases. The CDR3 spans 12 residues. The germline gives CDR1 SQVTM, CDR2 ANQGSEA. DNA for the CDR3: TGCAGCGTTGAAGATGTGAGGAAAGGAGCTTTCTTT. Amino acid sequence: CSVEDVRKGAFF.

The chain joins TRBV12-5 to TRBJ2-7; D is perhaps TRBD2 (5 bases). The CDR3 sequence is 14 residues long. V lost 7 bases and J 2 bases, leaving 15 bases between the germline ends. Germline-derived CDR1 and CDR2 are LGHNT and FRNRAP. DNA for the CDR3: TGTGCTAGTGTCTCCGGGTCCGGGACCTACGAGCAGTACTTC. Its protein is CASVSGSGTYEQYF.

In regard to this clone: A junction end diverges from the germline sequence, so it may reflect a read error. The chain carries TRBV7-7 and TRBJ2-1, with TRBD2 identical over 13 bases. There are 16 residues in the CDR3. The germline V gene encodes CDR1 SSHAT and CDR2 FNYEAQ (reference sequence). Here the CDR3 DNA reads TGTGCTAGCAGCTTAGCGGGACTAGCGGGATCCAATGAGCAGTTCTTC. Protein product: CASSLAGLAGSNEQFF.

The CDR3 here is CASTRGEDYNEQFF. As DNA, the CDR3 is TGTGCCAGCACCCGCGGGGAGGATTACAATGAGCAGTTCTTC. The chain is built from TRBV9 and TRBJ2-1; perhaps TRBD2 as D (6 bases). V lost 6 bases, J lost 4 bases, and 14 bases lay in between. Germline CDR1 and CDR2: SGDLS and YYNGEE. The CDR3 length is 14 residues.

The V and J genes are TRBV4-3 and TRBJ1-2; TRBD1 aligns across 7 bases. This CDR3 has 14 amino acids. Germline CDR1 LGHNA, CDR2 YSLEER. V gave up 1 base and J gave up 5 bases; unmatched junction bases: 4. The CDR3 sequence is CASSQAGTAYGYTF. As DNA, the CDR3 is TGCGCCAGCAGCCAAGCGGGGACAGCATATGGCTACACCTTC.

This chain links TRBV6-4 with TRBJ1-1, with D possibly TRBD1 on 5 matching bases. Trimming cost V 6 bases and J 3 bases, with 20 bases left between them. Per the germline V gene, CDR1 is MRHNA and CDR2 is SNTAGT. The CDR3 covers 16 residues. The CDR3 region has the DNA TGTGCCAGCAGAAAGGACGTCGGAGGAGGGGACACTGAAGCTTTCTTT. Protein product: CASRKDVGGGDTEAFF.

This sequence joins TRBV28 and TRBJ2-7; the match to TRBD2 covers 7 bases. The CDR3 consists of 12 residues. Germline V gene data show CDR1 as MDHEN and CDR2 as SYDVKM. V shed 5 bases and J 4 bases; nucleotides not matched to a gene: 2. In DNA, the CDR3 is TGTGCCAGCAGTGCTAGCGGTTACGAGCAGTACTTC. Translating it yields CASSASGYEQYF.

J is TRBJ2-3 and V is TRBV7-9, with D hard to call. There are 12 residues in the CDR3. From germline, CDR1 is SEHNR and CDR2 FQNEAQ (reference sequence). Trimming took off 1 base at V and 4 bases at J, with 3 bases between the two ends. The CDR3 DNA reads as TGTGCCAGCAGCTTAGGAGCAGATACGCAGTATTTT. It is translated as CASSLGADTQYF.

The CDR3 is CASSLVGTAAGNTIYF. The DNA for the CDR3 is TGTGCCAGCAGCTTGGTAGGGACAGCAGCTGGAAACACCATATATTTT. The chain has TRBV5-4 and TRBJ1-3; 7 bases match TRBD1. V trimming: 0 bases; J trimming: 2 bases; junction bases outside the gene matches: 5. CDR1 is SGHNT, CDR2 YYREEE, per germline (reference sequence). CDR3 length: 16 residues.

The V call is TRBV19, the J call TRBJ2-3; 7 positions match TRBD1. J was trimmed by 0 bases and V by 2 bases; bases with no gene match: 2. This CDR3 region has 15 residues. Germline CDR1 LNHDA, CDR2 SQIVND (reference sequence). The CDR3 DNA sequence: TGTGCCAGTAGTATAAGGACAGGTAGCACAGATACGCAGTATTTT. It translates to CASSIRTGSTDTQYF.

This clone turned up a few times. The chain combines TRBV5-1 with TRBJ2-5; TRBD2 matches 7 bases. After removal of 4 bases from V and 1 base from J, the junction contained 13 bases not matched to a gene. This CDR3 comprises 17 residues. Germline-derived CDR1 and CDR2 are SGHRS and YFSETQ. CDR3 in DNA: TGCGCCAGCAGCAGGGATGGGCAGCGGGGAGCCCAAGAGACCCAGTACTTC. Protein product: CASSRDGQRGAQETQYF.

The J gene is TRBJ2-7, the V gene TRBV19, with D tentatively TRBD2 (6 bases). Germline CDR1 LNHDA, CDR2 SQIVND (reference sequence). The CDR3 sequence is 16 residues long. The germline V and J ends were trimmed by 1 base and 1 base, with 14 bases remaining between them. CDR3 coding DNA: TGTGCCAGTAGTATAGGGGGGGATGAGGGGTCCTACGAGCAGTACTTC. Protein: CASSIGGDEGSYEQYF.

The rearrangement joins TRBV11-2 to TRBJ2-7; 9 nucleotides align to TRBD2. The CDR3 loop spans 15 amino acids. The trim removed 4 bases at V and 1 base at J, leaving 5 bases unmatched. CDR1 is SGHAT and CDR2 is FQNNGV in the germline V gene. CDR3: CASSSLREGSYEQYF. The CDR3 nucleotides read TGTGCCAGCAGCTCCCTGCGGGAGGGGTCCTACGAGCAGTACTTC.

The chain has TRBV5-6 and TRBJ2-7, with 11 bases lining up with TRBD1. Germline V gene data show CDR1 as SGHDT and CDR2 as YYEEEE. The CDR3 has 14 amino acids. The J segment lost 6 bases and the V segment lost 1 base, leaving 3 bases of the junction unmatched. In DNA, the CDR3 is TGTGCCAGCAGCTTGTGGGACAGGGGGGGCGAGCAGTACTTC. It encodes CASSLWDRGGEQYF.

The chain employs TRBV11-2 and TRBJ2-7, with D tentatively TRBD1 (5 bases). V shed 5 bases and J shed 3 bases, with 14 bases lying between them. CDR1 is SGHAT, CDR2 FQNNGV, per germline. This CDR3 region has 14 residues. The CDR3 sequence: CASSPGRVLYEQYF. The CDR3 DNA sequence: TGTGCCAGCAGCCCGGGCAGGGTCCTCTACGAGCAGTACTTC.

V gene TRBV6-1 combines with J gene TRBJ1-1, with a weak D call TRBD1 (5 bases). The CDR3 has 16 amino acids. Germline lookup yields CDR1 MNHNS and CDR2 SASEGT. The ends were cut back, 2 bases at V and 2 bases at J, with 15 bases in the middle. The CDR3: CASSEPGRGFNTEAFF. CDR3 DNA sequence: TGTGCCAGCAGTGAACCCGGAAGGGGATTCAACACTGAAGCTTTCTTT.

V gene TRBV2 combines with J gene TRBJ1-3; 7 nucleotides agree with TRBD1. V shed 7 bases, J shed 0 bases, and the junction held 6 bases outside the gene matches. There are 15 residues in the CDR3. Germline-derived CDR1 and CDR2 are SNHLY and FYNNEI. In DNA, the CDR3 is TGTGCCAGCAACCTCTACAGGGGCTCTGGAAACACCATATATTTT. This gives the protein CASNLYRGSGNTIYF.

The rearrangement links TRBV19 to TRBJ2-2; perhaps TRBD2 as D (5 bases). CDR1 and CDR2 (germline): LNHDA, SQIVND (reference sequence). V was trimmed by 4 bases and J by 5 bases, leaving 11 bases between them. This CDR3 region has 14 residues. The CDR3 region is CASSTILVTGELFF. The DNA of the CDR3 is TGTGCCAGTAGTACAATACTAGTGACCGGGGAGCTGTTTTTT.

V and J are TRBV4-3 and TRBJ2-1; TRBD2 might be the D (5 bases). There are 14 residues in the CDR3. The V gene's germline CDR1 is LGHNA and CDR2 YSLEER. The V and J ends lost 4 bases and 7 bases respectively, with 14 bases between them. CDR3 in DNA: TGCGCCAGCAGCCCCCAGACCGGGGATAATGAGCAGTTCTTC. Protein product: CASSPQTGDNEQFF.

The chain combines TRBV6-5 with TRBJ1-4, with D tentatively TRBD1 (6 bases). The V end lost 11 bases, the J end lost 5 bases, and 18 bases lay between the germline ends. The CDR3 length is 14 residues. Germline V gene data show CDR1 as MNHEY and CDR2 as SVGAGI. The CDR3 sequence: CACAPGAGNEKLFF. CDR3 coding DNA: TGTGCCTGCGCCCCAGGGGCAGGGAATGAAAAACTGTTTTTT.

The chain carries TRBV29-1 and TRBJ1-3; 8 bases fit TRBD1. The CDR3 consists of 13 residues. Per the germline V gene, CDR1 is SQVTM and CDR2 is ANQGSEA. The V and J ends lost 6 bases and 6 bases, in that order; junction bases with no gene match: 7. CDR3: CSVRGQGENTIYF. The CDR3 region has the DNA TGCAGCGTCCGAGGACAGGGCGAAAACACCATATATTTT.

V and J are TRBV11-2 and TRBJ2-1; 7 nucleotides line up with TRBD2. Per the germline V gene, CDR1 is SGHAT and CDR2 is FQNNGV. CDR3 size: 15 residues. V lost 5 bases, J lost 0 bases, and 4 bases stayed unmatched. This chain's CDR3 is CASSLTGGSYNEQFF. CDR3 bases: TGTGCCAGCAGCCTCACGGGGGGCTCCTACAATGAGCAGTTCTTC.

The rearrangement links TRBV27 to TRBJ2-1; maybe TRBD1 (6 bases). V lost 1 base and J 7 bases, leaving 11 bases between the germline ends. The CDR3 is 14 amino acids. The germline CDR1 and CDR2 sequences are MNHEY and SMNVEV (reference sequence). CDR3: CASSLYTGFNEQFF. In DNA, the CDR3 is TGTGCCAGCAGTTTATATACAGGGTTTAATGAGCAGTTCTTC.

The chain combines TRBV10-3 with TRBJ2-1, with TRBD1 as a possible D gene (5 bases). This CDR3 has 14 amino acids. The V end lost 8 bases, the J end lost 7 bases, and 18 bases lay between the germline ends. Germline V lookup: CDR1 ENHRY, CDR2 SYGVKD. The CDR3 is CAIREVAQGNEQFF. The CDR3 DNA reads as TGTGCCATCCGAGAAGTCGCCCAGGGTAATGAGCAGTTCTTC.